One and the same sample provided the 8 T cell receptor beta chains below, sequenced in a study of graft-versus-host responses after intestinal transplantation. Only in-frame clones appear in the TCRdb table, and some are missing; sequencing was by immunoSEQ multiplex PCR. The table lists roughly 120,000 clones, 93% of them singletons. No antigen is known for these receptors. Sequences were derived from unstimulated CD8+ T cells sorted from spleen or lymph node cells, sampled before intestinal transplant. These receptors were taken from a human donor who received an intestinal transplant.

The chain couples TRBV7-9 to TRBJ2-1; D gene unclear. The CDR3 extends over 13 amino acids. Germline CDR1 reads SEHNR; CDR2 reads FQNEAQ (reference sequence). Trimming took 7 bases from V and 5 from J, leaving 12 bases between them. The CDR3 DNA sequence: TGTGCCAGCACTCCTGACCCGAACAATGAGCAGTTCTTC. Translation gives CASTPDPNNEQFF. The entire variable domain, with the rest obtained from reference TRBV7-9 and TRBJ2-1, is as follows: DTGVSQNPRHKITKRGQNVTFRCDPISEHNRLYWYRQTLGQGPEFLTYFQNEAQLEKSRLLSDRFSAERPKGSFSTLEIQRTEQGDSAMYLCASTPDPNNEQFFGPGTRLTVL.

This chain links TRBV23-1 with TRBJ2-2; 16 bases are shared with TRBD2. TRBV23-1 is annotated as an ORF whose role is uncertain. This CDR3 contains 17 residues. Trimming at V came to 10 bases and at J to 4 bases, leaving 9 bases not matched to a gene. The CDR3: CAMPGLAGGPFTGELFF. Here the CDR3 DNA reads TGCGCCATGCCGGGACTAGCGGGAGGGCCTTTCACCGGGGAGCTGTTTTTT.

This sequence joins TRBV6-5 and TRBJ2-1; 7 bases fit TRBD2. V was pared by 2 bases and J by 0 bases, with 4 bases of the junction left unmatched. The CDR3 is made up of 16 amino acids. The germline gives CDR1 MNHEY, CDR2 SVGAGI. The CDR3 loop reads CASSYLTSASYNEQFF. DNA of the CDR3: TGTGCCAGCAGTTACCTAACTAGCGCCTCCTACAATGAGCAGTTCTTC.

V usage is TRBV28 and J usage is TRBJ1-1; TRBD1 matches at 8 bases. V lost 5 bases, J lost 0 bases, and 11 bases stayed unmatched. This CDR3 region has 17 residues. CDR1 and CDR2 (germline): MDHEN, SYDVKM. Here the CDR3 DNA reads TGTGCCAGCAGTACCAGGGGGCACAGACATATGAACACTGAAGCTTTCTTT. It encodes CASSTRGHRHMNTEAFF.

J is TRBJ2-7 and V is TRBV2; D is tentatively TRBD1 or TRBD2 (5 bases each). This CDR3 is 15 amino acids long. Germline CDR1 reads SNHLY; CDR2 reads FYNNEI. V was trimmed by 6 bases and J by 1 base, leaving 16 bases between them. Here the CDR3 DNA reads TGTGCCAGCAGCGTAACAGGAAGGAGGTCCTACGAGCAGTACTTC. Protein: CASSVTGRRSYEQYF.

This chain uses TRBV11-2 with TRBJ2-1; no firm D call. V lost 0 bases and J lost 2, with 8 bases in between. Per germline, CDR1 SGHAT and CDR2 FQNNGV. The CDR3 totals 15 residues. CDR3 sequence (DNA): TGTGCCAGCAGCTTAGAACAGTATACCTACAATGAGCAGTTCTTC. Its protein is CASSLEQYTYNEQFF.

The gene calls are TRBV7-4 and TRBJ2-6; no firm D call. Trimming pared 5 bases from V and 5 bases from J, leaving 22 bases between. Germline V gives CDR1 SGHVT, CDR2 SQSDAQ. The CDR3 runs to 18 residues. In DNA, the CDR3 is TGTGCCAGCAGCAAGGTACCCAGCTCACAAAGTCGGGCCAACGTCCTGACTTTC. It yields the protein CASSKVPSSQSRANVLTF.

This clone showed up just a few times. This chain links TRBV9 with TRBJ2-1, with a tentative D call TRBD2 (5 bases). CDR1 is SGDLS and CDR2 is YYNGEE in the germline V gene. V was trimmed by 0 bases and J by 10 bases, leaving 11 bases between them. This CDR3 has 13 residues. DNA for the CDR3: TGTGCCAGCAGCGTAGGAGGGCACGACGAGCAGTTCTTC. Encoded protein: CASSVGGHDEQFF.